This passage covers 15 T cell receptor beta chains from one sample sequenced in a study of cytomegalovirus exposure and HLA in healthy donors. Primers for the PCR totalled 60 Vbeta and 13 Jbeta. Sequenced by immunoSEQ multiplex PCR; TCRdb stores in-frame clones only, minus some. The table includes around 110,000 clones, 77% detected once. Sequencing used PBMCs. The receptors were gathered from a male donor in good health and CMV-seronegative.

The chain joins TRBV2 to TRBJ1-2; 9 positions agree with TRBD1. After removal of 1 base from V and 7 bases from J, the junction contained 7 bases not matched to a gene. The germline V gene encodes CDR1 SNHLY and CDR2 FYNNEI. The CDR3 sequence is 15 residues long. Written as DNA, the CDR3 is TGTGCCAGCAGTGAAGGGACAGGGGCCCCTTTTGGCTACACCTTC. Translated, it gives CASSEGTGAPFGYTF. The full variable domain, its missing parts supplied by reference TRBV2 and TRBJ1-2, is EPEVTQTPSHQVTQMGQEVILRCVPISNHLYFYWYRQILGQKVEFLVSFYNNEISEKSEIFDDQFSVERPDGSNFTLKIRSTKLEDSAMYFCASSEGTGAPFGYTFGSGTRLTVV.

The rearrangement links TRBV11-3 to TRBJ2-7; 7 bases are shared with TRBD1. This CDR3 contains 16 residues. The trim removed 5 bases at V and 1 base at J, leaving 11 bases unmatched. The germline V gene has CDR1 SGHNT and CDR2 YENEEA. CDR3 region: CASSKGGTAGSYEQYF. In DNA form, the CDR3 reads TGTGCCAGCAGCAAAGGTGGGACAGCTGGGTCCTACGAGCAGTACTTC.

This chain joins TRBV30 and TRBJ1-2; the D gene is possibly TRBD1 (5 bases). V lost 2 bases, J lost 2 bases, and 9 bases lay in between. The CDR3 is 13 amino acids. From germline, CDR1 is GTSNPN and CDR2 SVGIG (reference sequence). The CDR3 loop is CAWSRRANYGYTF. The CDR3 DNA reads as TGTGCCTGGAGTCGCAGGGCAAACTATGGCTACACCTTC.

This clone was observed a single time. The CDR3 bases are TGTGCCAGCAGCCCTACTAGCGGGAGGTGGTATGAGCAGTTCTTC. As protein: CASSPTSGRWYEQFF. The V gene is TRBV7-9, the J gene TRBJ2-1; 12 bases map to TRBD2. The germline CDR1 and CDR2 sequences are SEHNR and FQNEAQ (reference sequence). Trimming took 5 bases from V and 8 from J; bases not matched to a gene: 7. This CDR3 is built from 15 residues.

This clone was detected once. The J gene is TRBJ2-7, the V gene TRBV2; D gene unclear. Between the trimmed V and J ends, which lost 5 bases and 5 bases, there was a span of 7 bases. This CDR3 has 11 residues. Germline CDR1 is SNHLY and CDR2 is FYNNEI. CDR3 DNA sequence: TGTGCCAGCAGTCCGGTGCACGAGCAGTACTTC. Its translation: CASSPVHEQYF.

The chain employs TRBV19 and TRBJ2-1; 13 bases match TRBD2. The trim removed 6 bases at V and 3 bases at J, leaving 5 bases unmatched. The CDR3 runs 16 residues. The germline V gene has CDR1 LNHDA and CDR2 SQIVND (reference sequence). The chain's CDR3 is CASRKLAGGRYNEQFF. The DNA of the CDR3 is TGTGCCAGTAGGAAACTAGCGGGAGGGCGCTACAATGAGCAGTTCTTC.

For the CDR3, the DNA is TGCGCCAGCAGCCAGGGGGACTCGAAAAACATTCAGTACTTC. It is translated as CASSQGDSKNIQYF. V and J are TRBV4-1 and TRBJ2-4, with a weak D call TRBD2 (6 bases). This CDR3 comprises 14 residues. Germline lookup yields CDR1 MGHRA and CDR2 YSYEKL. V lost 3 bases and J lost 4, with 10 bases in between.

The rearrangement links TRBV11-2 to TRBJ1-1; D is unresolved. The V end was cut by 2 bases, the J end by 0 bases, with 10 bases between. The germline gives CDR1 SGHAT, CDR2 FQNNGV. This CDR3 is 15 amino acids long. This CDR3 reads CASSLRYTMNTEAFF. The CDR3 nucleotides read TGTGCCAGCAGCTTAAGATACACTATGAACACTGAAGCTTTCTTT.

This clone was detected only a few times. This chain uses TRBV7-3 with TRBJ2-2, with a weak D call TRBD2 (5 bases). Trimming pared 3 bases from V and 2 bases from J, leaving 10 bases between. This CDR3 has 15 amino acids. Germline loops: CDR1 SGHTA, CDR2 FQGTGA. The CDR3 sequence is CASSLVAPNTGELFF. The CDR3 coding sequence is TGTGCCAGCAGCTTGGTAGCGCCTAACACCGGGGAGCTGTTTTTT.

For this clone: The sample holds other DNA sequences that translate to the same CDR3. This chain joins TRBV19 and TRBJ2-7; D perhaps matches TRBD1 (6 bases). Germline CDR1 reads LNHDA; CDR2 reads SQIVND (reference sequence). This CDR3 contains 14 residues. V dropped 6 bases and J dropped 0 bases, with 12 bases sitting between them. The CDR3 is CASSTGLSSYEQYF. In nucleotides, the CDR3 is TGTGCCAGTAGCACAGGGTTGAGCTCCTACGAGCAGTACTTC. Full variable domain (missing parts from reference TRBV19 and TRBJ2-7): DGGITQSPKYLFRKEGQNVTLSCEQNLNHDAMYWYRQDPGQGLRLIYYSQIVNDFQKGDIAEGYSVSREKKESFPLTVTSAQKNPTAFYLCASSTGLSSYEQYFGPGTRLTVT.

The chain carries TRBV14 and TRBJ1-2, with 10 bases identical to TRBD1. CDR1 SGHDN and CDR2 FVKESK come from the germline V gene. With V trimmed by 5 bases and J by 2 bases, 5 bases remained unmatched. The CDR3 runs 15 residues. CDR3 residues: CASSASGQGNYGYTF. CDR3 sequence (DNA): TGTGCCAGCAGCGCTTCGGGACAGGGGAACTATGGCTACACCTTC.

The chain joins TRBV27 to TRBJ2-3, with 9 bases identical to TRBD2. J lost 5 bases, V lost 3 bases, and 6 bases had no gene match. The CDR3 consists of 15 residues. Germline CDR1 is MNHEY and CDR2 is SMNVEV (reference sequence). CDR3 protein: CASSFGGRAIDTQYF. CDR3 sequence (DNA): TGTGCCAGCAGTTTTGGCGGGAGGGCGATAGATACGCAGTATTTT.

V is TRBV7-6 and J is TRBJ2-7; D unclear. CDR3 size: 13 residues. Trimming shortened V by 4 bases and J by 3 bases, and 10 bases separated the two germline ends. Germline CDR1 is SGHVS and CDR2 is FNYEAQ. CDR3 residues: CASSYKDNYEQYF. The DNA of the CDR3 is TGTGCCAGCAGCTATAAAGACAACTACGAGCAGTACTTC.

This clone was counted a few times. The chain couples TRBV25-1 to TRBJ2-7; D not certain. Trimming shortened V by 5 bases and J by 4 bases, and 6 bases separated the two germline ends. The CDR3 consists of 11 residues. The germline V gene encodes CDR1 MGHDK and CDR2 SYGVNS. CDR3 sequence: CASSLKYEQYF. In nucleotides, the CDR3 is TGTGCCAGCAGTCTTAAATACGAGCAGTACTTC.

The chain employs TRBV6-5 and TRBJ1-5; possibly TRBD1 for D (5 bases). The CDR3 has 15 residues. CDR1 MNHEY and CDR2 SVGAGI come from the germline V gene. Trimming cost V 1 base and J 2 bases, with 9 bases left between them. The CDR3 spells CASSYLGPGNQPQHF. The CDR3 DNA follows: TGTGCCAGCAGTTACTTGGGGCCGGGCAATCAGCCCCAGCATTTT.